This note documents a single TCR beta chain sequence. Two oligonucleotides, mixed equimolar, formed the beta constant-region primer covering TRBC1 and TRBC2. The ligated cDNA underwent four PCR rounds using SP2 and nested alpha and beta constant-region primers. TCRdb recomputed calls from the UMI-ligation and nested PCR reads with MiXCR, one row per CDR3 protein. Of 100,000 to 150,000 distinct CDR3 sequences in the sample, 35% to 40% are singletons; the top ten hold around 0.92%. The ends lost 2 bases at V and 4 bases at J; junction bases unmatched: 6. The CDR3 consists of 15 residues. From germline, CDR1 is LNHDA and CDR2 SQIVND (reference sequence). The data stem from a study of naive and memory T cell subsets.

J is TRBJ2-7 and V is TRBV19, with 9 bases lining up with TRBD1. Material: central memory CD4+ T cells from blood. The sequence came from a human donor in good health. The CDR3 sequence: CASSILGQGNYEQYF. CDR3 bases: TGTGCCAGTAGTATACTGGGACAGGGTAATTACGAGCAGTACTTC.